These 32 T cell receptor beta chains came from one sample sequenced in a study of shared clonotypes between healthy human individuals. The data were produced by immunoSEQ multiplex PCR, yet TCRdb's version contains in-frame clones alone and is incomplete. The data show hundreds of thousands of clones, less than 80% seen once. The specimen was memory CD4+ T cells sorted from blood. Subset specified: CD45RA-negative fraction. The receptors originated from a woman between 25 and 40 years old in good health.

The chain links TRBV5-1 to TRBJ1-1, with D uncertain. This CDR3 region has 13 residues. Trimming pared 0 bases from V and 10 bases from J, leaving 13 bases between. The V gene's germline CDR1 is SGHRS and CDR2 YFSETQ. CDR3 loop: CASSLESQDSAFF. CDR3 coding DNA: TGCGCCAGCAGCTTGGAAAGTCAGGATTCAGCTTTCTTT.

V is TRBV27 and J is TRBJ2-3; 11 positions match TRBD2. The V gene's germline CDR1 is MNHEY and CDR2 SMNVEV (reference sequence). The ends lost 3 bases at V and 3 bases at J; junction bases unmatched: 2. This CDR3 comprises 15 residues. CDR3 in amino acids: CASSLGLAETDTQYF. CDR3 nucleotides: TGTGCCAGCAGTTTGGGACTAGCGGAGACAGATACGCAGTATTTT.

The chain links TRBV30 to TRBJ1-1; D remains unclear. V lost 8 bases and J 10 bases, leaving 14 bases between the germline ends. The CDR3 has 10 amino acids. CDR1 and CDR2 (germline): GTSNPN, SVGIG (reference sequence). CDR3 bases: TGTGCCCAAAATTCAGGTCGAGCTTTCTTT. This sequence encodes CAQNSGRAFF.

This clone showed up just once. The chain couples TRBV27 to TRBJ2-2; 9 bases are a match to TRBD1. V was pared by 5 bases and J by 5 bases, with 6 bases of the junction left unmatched. There are 15 residues in the CDR3. The germline CDR1 and CDR2 sequences are MNHEY and SMNVEV (reference sequence). Here the CDR3 reads CASSKTGGVTGELFF. CDR3 in DNA: TGTGCCAGCAGTAAGACAGGGGGAGTTACCGGGGAGCTGTTTTTT.

Here the CDR3 DNA reads TGTGCCAGCAATACCTTTGGGCGGAAACTGTTTTTT. Translated: CASNTFGRKLFF. This chain uses TRBV28 with TRBJ1-4; no clear D gene. Trimming took off 7 bases at V and 11 bases at J, with 14 bases between the two ends. In germline, CDR1 is MDHEN, CDR2 SYDVKM. This CDR3 comprises 12 residues.

The chain carries TRBV10-1 and TRBJ2-3, with D maybe TRBD2 (5 bases). The V gene lost 2 bases and the J gene lost 4 bases, with 13 bases spanning the gap. Germline V lookup: CDR1 WNHNN, CDR2 SYGVQD (reference sequence). This CDR3 has 15 residues. Here the CDR3 reads CASSEGGSRADTQYF. The CDR3 nucleotides are TGCGCCAGCAGTGAGGGTGGGAGTCGGGCAGATACGCAGTATTTT.

The chain is built from TRBV2 and TRBJ2-6; 14 nucleotides agree with TRBD2. This CDR3 contains 19 residues. V trimming: 2 bases; J trimming: 4 bases; junction bases outside the gene matches: 7. CDR1 is SNHLY and CDR2 is FYNNEI in the germline V gene. The CDR3 DNA reads as TGTGCCAGCAGTGAACCGGGACTAGCGGGAGTGGCCGGGGCCAACGTCCTGACTTTC. Amino acids: CASSEPGLAGVAGANVLTF.

The chain carries TRBV11-2 and TRBJ1-2, with D possibly matching TRBD1 (6 bases). Germline V gene lookup returns CDR1 SGHAT and CDR2 FQNNGV. V lost 4 bases to trimming and J lost 0 bases, with 15 bases between them. CDR3 length equals 16 residues. CDR3: CASSSRGDRPNYGYTF. In nucleotides, the CDR3 is TGTGCCAGCAGCTCGCGGGGCGACAGGCCTAACTATGGCTACACCTTC.

In this sample, this clone turned up many times. The chain links TRBV19 to TRBJ2-5, with 14 nucleotides matching TRBD2. This CDR3 comprises 15 residues. The V gene end was trimmed by 3 bases and the J gene end by 11 bases; junction bases not matched to a gene: 8. CDR1 is LNHDA, CDR2 SQIVND, per germline (reference sequence). In DNA form, the CDR3 reads TGTGCCAGTAGTATCAGGGGACTAGCGGGAGCTGAGCAGTACTTC. This translates into CASSIRGLAGAEQYF.

V and J are TRBV28 and TRBJ2-5; TRBD2 matches 8 bases. This CDR3 is 16 amino acids long. V dropped 8 bases and J dropped 5; count of bases not matched to a gene: 16. CDR1 is MDHEN and CDR2 is SYDVKM in the germline V gene. The CDR3 nucleotides read TGTGCCAGCTCTGGACCGGGGGGGGTTGCTTCGGAGACCCAGTACTTC. Residues: CASSGPGGVASETQYF. The variable domain in full, with the rest retrieved from reference TRBV28 and TRBJ2-5, is DVKVTQSSRYLVKRTGEKVFLECVQDMDHENMFWYRQDPGLGLRLIYFSYDVKMKEKGDIPEGYSVSREKKERFSLILESASTNQTSMYLCASSGPGGVASETQYFGPGTRLLVL.

V and J are TRBV27 and TRBJ1-1; possible D gene TRBD1, 5 bases. The CDR3 is made up of 14 amino acids. CDR1 is MNHEY, CDR2 SMNVEV, per germline (reference sequence). The ends were cut back, 3 bases at V and 1 base at J, with 9 bases in the middle. CDR3 sequence (DNA): TGTGCCAGCAGTTTTTTAGGGGCGAACACTGAAGCTTTCTTT. It translates to CASSFLGANTEAFF.

This chain links TRBV28 with TRBJ2-1; a possible D gene is TRBD2 (5 bases). CDR3 length: 13 residues. With 4 bases removed from V and 9 bases from J, the gap between germline ends came to 13 bases. Looked up from germline, CDR1 is MDHEN and CDR2 is SYDVKM. The CDR3 sequence: CASSSVSDSEQFF. The CDR3 nucleotides read TGTGCCAGCAGTTCTGTTAGCGATAGTGAGCAGTTCTTC.

The chain joins TRBV6-6 to TRBJ2-3; D not certain. CDR3 size: 16 residues. Trimming pared 4 bases from V and 6 bases from J, leaving 20 bases between. Germline values: CDR1 MNHNY, CDR2 SVGAGI (reference sequence). CDR3: CASSLIPAISTDTQYF. DNA for the CDR3: TGTGCCAGCAGTTTAATCCCAGCAATATCCACGGATACGCAGTATTTT.

This clone was found a few times. A much larger clone lies one base from this, so it may be a read error. The CDR3 sequence is CASSLMMDQPQHF. CDR3 in DNA: TGTGCCAGCAGCTTAATGATGGATCAGCCCCAGCATTTT. This chain joins TRBV7-2 and TRBJ1-5, with D unresolved. The CDR3 is 13 amino acids. Germline V gene lookup returns CDR1 SGHTA and CDR2 FQGNSA. V was pared by 2 bases and J by 5 bases, with 7 bases between.

The gene calls are TRBV28 and TRBJ1-5, with TRBD1 identical over 8 bases. CDR1 and CDR2 (germline): MDHEN, SYDVKM. The CDR3 length is 15 residues. V lost 4 bases, J lost 4 bases, and 6 bases stayed unmatched. CDR3 sequence reads: CASSYRTGINQPQHF. The CDR3 DNA is TGTGCCAGCAGTTATCGGACAGGGATTAATCAGCCCCAGCATTTT. The whole variable domain, filled in from reference TRBV28 and TRBJ1-5, reads DVKVTQSSRYLVKRTGEKVFLECVQDMDHENMFWYRQDPGLGLRLIYFSYDVKMKEKGDIPEGYSVSREKKERFSLILESASTNQTSMYLCASSYRTGINQPQHFGDGTRLSIL.

This clone occurred a few times. The V and J genes are TRBV6-6 and TRBJ2-2; weak D call: TRBD1 (5 bases). The CDR3 has 14 residues. The germline gives CDR1 MNHNY, CDR2 SVGAGI (reference sequence). The V end lost 6 bases, the J end lost 1 base, and 9 bases lay between the germline ends. The DNA for the CDR3 is TGTGCCAGCAGAAAAACAGGGAACACCGGGGAGCTGTTTTTT. Amino acid sequence: CASRKTGNTGELFF.

The J gene is TRBJ2-2, the V gene TRBV5-1; D might be TRBD1 or TRBD2, each matching 5 bases. Germline-derived CDR1 and CDR2 are SGHRS and YFSETQ. This CDR3 contains 18 residues. V lost 6 bases and J lost 0, with 21 bases in between. Written as DNA, the CDR3 is TGCGCCAGCAAAGGCAGGGAGTATGATAGCGCGAACACCGGGGAGCTGTTTTTT. Protein product: CASKGREYDSANTGELFF.

The rearrangement uses TRBV7-2 and TRBJ1-1; TRBD1 is a possible D gene (5 bases). Germline CDR1 reads SGHTA; CDR2 reads FQGNSA. The CDR3 runs to 13 residues. Deletions cut 1 base from V and 6 bases from J, with 9 bases between. The CDR3 sequence is CASSLGGYPEAFF. In nucleotides, the CDR3 is TGTGCCAGCAGCTTAGGGGGGTACCCTGAAGCTTTCTTT.

The chain employs TRBV25-1 and TRBJ1-1; D unresolved. Germline CDR1 is MGHDK and CDR2 is SYGVNS. V was cut by 4 bases and J by 8 bases, with 11 bases left in between. The CDR3 is made up of 12 amino acids. The CDR3 region has the DNA TGTGCCAGCAGTGTTGAGTCGGGAGAAGCTTTCTTT. As protein: CASSVESGEAFF.

This clone showed up just once. CDR3 residues: CASSSQVNTEAFF. CDR3 coding DNA: TGCGCCAGCAGCTCACAGGTAAACACTGAAGCTTTCTTT. V is TRBV5-1 and J is TRBJ1-1; D might be TRBD1 (5 bases). The CDR3 length is 13 residues. The germline V gene has CDR1 SGHRS and CDR2 YFSETQ. V was pared by 3 bases and J by 2 bases, with 8 bases between.

As concerns this clone: Other DNA sequences within the sample encode an identical CDR3. This chain connects TRBV6-5 to TRBJ1-1, with 7 bases matching TRBD1. Germline loops: CDR1 MNHEY, CDR2 SVGAGI. V lost 8 bases to trimming and J lost 1 base; unmatched junction nucleotides: 4. CDR3 length equals 13 residues. DNA of the CDR3: TGTGCCAGCTTCAGGGGGGAGAACACTGAAGCTTTCTTT. The encoded protein is CASFRGENTEAFF.

Concerning this clone itself: Other nucleotide sequences in the sample specify the same CDR3. V gene TRBV5-1 combines with J gene TRBJ2-1; no clear D. Between the trimmed V and J ends, which lost 1 base and 1 base, there was a span of 9 bases. Germline CDR1 and CDR2: SGHRS and YFSETQ. The CDR3 has 15 amino acids. The DNA of the CDR3 is TGCGCCAGCAGCTTGAGTTCTGGTTCCTACAATGAGCAGTTCTTC. This gives the protein CASSLSSGSYNEQFF.

This chain connects TRBV20-1 to TRBJ2-7, with D unclear. The CDR3 is made up of 11 amino acids. The germline CDR1 and CDR2 sequences are DFQATT and SNEGSKA (reference sequence). V was cut by 1 base and J by 4 bases, with 5 bases left in between. CDR3 bases: TGCAGTGCTAGAGTTTTGTACGAGCAGTACTTC. Protein sequence: CSARVLYEQYF.

Regarding this clone: This specimen includes other DNA sequences encoding the same CDR3. The gene calls are TRBV7-2 and TRBJ2-7; TRBD2 agrees at 7 bases. The CDR3 contains 14 residues. Germline V gene lookup returns CDR1 SGHTA and CDR2 FQGNSA. The ends lost 5 bases at V and 4 bases at J; junction bases unmatched: 8. The chain's CDR3 is CASSQQRDSYEQYF. For the CDR3, the DNA is TGTGCCAGCAGCCAGCAGCGGGACTCGTACGAGCAGTACTTC. Full variable domain (outside the CDR3, taken from reference TRBV7-2 and TRBJ2-7): GAGVSQSPSNKVTEKGKDVELRCDPISGHTALYWYRQSLGQGLEFLIYFQGNSAPDKSGLPSDRFSAERTGGSVSTLTIQRTQQEDSAVYLCASSQQRDSYEQYFGPGTRLTVT.

The rearrangement joins TRBV30 to TRBJ2-6, with TRBD1 matching over 10 bases. CDR1 is GTSNPN and CDR2 is SVGIG in the germline V gene (reference sequence). This CDR3 has 15 residues. V was pared by 8 bases and J by 0 bases, with 4 bases of the junction left unmatched. CDR3 DNA: TGTGCCACCCGGGACAGGGGCTCTGGGGCCAACGTCCTGACTTTC. Translating it yields CATRDRGSGANVLTF.

This rearrangement joins TRBV5-1 to TRBJ2-5; 7 nucleotides line up with TRBD1. The CDR3 extends over 14 amino acids. Germline V CDR1 and CDR2: SGHRS, YFSETQ. V shed 0 bases and J 5 bases; nucleotides not matched to a gene: 4. CDR3 loop: CASSLDRGWETQYF. The CDR3 nucleotides read TGCGCCAGCAGCTTGGACAGGGGTTGGGAGACCCAGTACTTC.

This clone was found a few times. DNA for the CDR3: TGTGCCAGCAGTTTTTCCGACCCCTCCGCCTCCCTACGATTGCAGTACTTC. It is translated as CASSFSDPSASLRLQYF. The chain has TRBV28 and TRBJ2-7, with D uncertain. CDR1 MDHEN and CDR2 SYDVKM come from the germline V gene. The V and J ends lost 3 bases and 9 bases respectively, with 27 bases between them. This CDR3 contains 17 residues.

Only a few counts were recorded for this clone. Other DNA sequences in this specimen translate into the identical CDR3. V and J are TRBV7-9 and TRBJ2-6, with D unclear. CDR1 and CDR2 (germline): SEHNR, FQNEAQ (reference sequence). V shed 6 bases and J shed 0 bases, with 3 bases lying between them. The CDR3 runs 13 residues. The CDR3 DNA is TGTGCCAGCAGTAGCTCTGGGGCCAACGTCCTGACTTTC. Amino acids: CASSSSGANVLTF.

The chain has TRBV7-8 and TRBJ2-7; D is ambiguous. The V and J ends lost 1 base and 3 bases respectively, with 10 bases between them. Germline V gene lookup returns CDR1 SGHVS and CDR2 FQNEAQ. The CDR3 has 14 residues. The CDR3 DNA reads TGTGCCAGCAGCTTAGGATTCGGAAACTACGAGCAGTACTTC. Amino acids: CASSLGFGNYEQYF. Full variable domain (remainder filled in from reference TRBV7-8 and TRBJ2-7): GAGVSQSPRYKVAKRGQDVALRCDPISGHVSLFWYQQALGQGPEFLTYFQNEAQLDKSGLPSDRFFAERPEGSVSTLKIQRTQQEDSAVYLCASSLGFGNYEQYFGPGTRLTVT.

The rearrangement uses TRBV5-1 and TRBJ1-1; D gene ambiguous. The CDR3 is made up of 15 amino acids. V lost 0 bases and J 1 base, leaving 10 bases between the germline ends. In germline, CDR1 is SGHRS, CDR2 YFSETQ. This CDR3 reads CASSLVGNGNTEAFF. CDR3 in DNA: TGCGCCAGCAGCTTGGTGGGAAACGGGAACACTGAAGCTTTCTTT.

The chain links TRBV6-1 to TRBJ2-7; D not certain. Germline CDR1 reads MNHNS; CDR2 reads SASEGT. V lost 5 bases, J lost 0 bases, and 5 bases lay in between. The CDR3 sequence is 12 residues long. In DNA form, the CDR3 reads TGTGCCAGCAGTCACCTCTCCTACGAGCAGTACTTC. Its protein is CASSHLSYEQYF.

The CDR3 sequence is CASSLEGILAKNIQYF. DNA for the CDR3: TGTGCCAGCAGCTTAGAGGGTATACTAGCCAAAAACATTCAGTACTTC. The genes are TRBV11-2 and TRBJ2-4; D uncertain. Trimming pared 0 bases from V and 0 bases from J, leaving 9 bases between. This CDR3 is built from 16 residues. From germline, CDR1 is SGHAT and CDR2 FQNNGV.